Listed below are T cell receptor beta chains from one sample, sequenced in a study of shared clonotypes between healthy human individuals. Repertoires were generated with immunoSEQ multiplex PCR, while TCRdb's copy carries only in-frame clones and drops some. Seen here are roughly 2.6 million clones, roughly nine tenths observed once, and the top ten hold roughly 0.13%. The sequenced material came from naive CD4+ T cells sorted from blood. These receptors were taken from a man younger than 30 in good health. The CDR3 runs from the conserved cysteine through the conserved F or W. A D gene is named only where the DNA matches it firmly. Rows may omit the clone size; those that give it use once, few, many or a size class.

cdr3_length	v_call	clone_size	d_call	j_call	cdr3_nt	cdr3_aa
17	TRBV11-2	-	-	TRBJ1-5	TGTGCCAGCAGCTTAGATCTACGTCCTCGTAGCAATCAGCCCCAGCATTTT	CASSLDLRPRSNQPQHF
15	TRBV6-5	-	-	TRBJ2-5	TGTGCCAGCAGGTCGGGCAGGGCGTACCAAGAGACCCAGTACTTC	CASRSGRAYQETQYF
14	TRBV19	-	TRBD1	TRBJ1-2	TGTGCCAGCTACGGACAGGCGACTTCTTATGGCTACACCTTC	CASYGQATSYGYTF
13	TRBV4-1	-	-	TRBJ2-5	TGCGCCAGCAGCCTGGGACCCCAAGAGACCCAGTACTTC	CASSLGPQETQYF
14	TRBV5-1	-	-	TRBJ2-7	TGCGCCAGCAGCCCGGAAGTAGTCTCCTACGAGCAGTACTTC	CASSPEVVSYEQYF
12	TRBV30	-	-	TRBJ1-4	TGTGCCTGGAGTAGATTCCAGGAAAAACTGTTTTTT	CAWSRFQEKLFF
13	TRBV7-9	-	-	TRBJ1-2	TGTGCCAGCAGCTTATCCCAGGGCGGATACTACACCTTC	CASSLSQGGYYTF
13	TRBV11-2	-	TRBD2	TRBJ2-1	TGTGCCAGCAGACAAAGCGGGGGCGTTCAGGAGTTCTTC	CASRQSGGVQEFF
15	TRBV6-5	-	TRBD1	TRBJ2-7	TGTGCCAGCAACTCGGGACAGGGAAGCTCCTACGAGCAGTACTTC	CASNSGQGSSYEQYF
14	TRBV19	-	-	TRBJ2-2	TGTGCCAGTATTATCGGAACCCTCGGAGGGGAGCTGTTTTTT	CASIIGTLGGELFF
13	TRBV19	-	-	TRBJ2-7	TGTGCCAGTAGCACAGAAAGAGGCTACGAGCAGTACTTC	CASSTERGYEQYF
15	TRBV7-9	-	-	TRBJ1-1	TGTGCCAGCAGCCCAAAGCGTGCGCAAAACACTGAAGCTTTCTTT	CASSPKRAQNTEAFF
12	TRBV14	-	-	TRBJ1-6	TGTGCCAGCAGCCAGTTGTTCTCACCCCTCCACTTT	CASSQLFSPLHF
14	TRBV5-1	-	TRBD2	TRBJ2-5	TGCGCCAGCAGCCTCGGGACTAGCGGTGGGACCCAGTACTTC	CASSLGTSGGTQYF
15	TRBV6-1	-	TRBD1	TRBJ1-2	TGTGCCACCCAGAGACAGGGACCCTTTAACTATGGCTACACCTTC	CATQRQGPFNYGYTF
16	TRBV6-6	-	TRBD1	TRBJ1-5	TGTGCCAGCAGCGCGATCCAGGGGGCGGAGGGTCAGCCCCAGCATTTT	CASSAIQGAEGQPQHF
14	TRBV6-4	-	TRBD2	TRBJ2-5	TGTGCCAGCAGTGGAACGGGGGGGAAAGAGACCCAGTACTTC	CASSGTGGKETQYF
12	TRBV18	-	-	TRBJ2-5	TGTGCCAGCTCACCACCAAAAGAGACCCAGTACTTC	CASSPPKETQYF
12	TRBV30	few	TRBD1	TRBJ1-4	TGTGCCTGGGGACAATCGGGGACAGGCCTGTTTTTT	CAWGQSGTGLFF
17	TRBV4-1	-	TRBD2	TRBJ2-2	TGCGCCAGCAGCCAAGAGGTTGCGGGAGGCGGGACCGGGGAGCTGTTTTTT	CASSQEVAGGGTGELFF
15	TRBV7-9	-	-	TRBJ2-1	TGTGCCAGCAGCTTGCGGGGACAGTTGATCGACGAGCAGTTCTTC	CASSLRGQLIDEQFF
16	TRBV5-4	once	-	TRBJ2-3	TGTGCCAGCAGCTTGGTAGGGGGAACGAGCACAGATACGCAGTATTTT	CASSLVGGTSTDTQYF
15	TRBV19	-	-	TRBJ1-5	TGTGCCAGTAGTACGACAGAAAATAGCAATCAGCCCCAGCATTTT	CASSTTENSNQPQHF
17	TRBV4-1	-	-	TRBJ1-3	TGCGCCAGCAGCCGCTTCATCGGGGGAAACTCTGGAAACACCATATATTTT	CASSRFIGGNSGNTIYF
17	TRBV13	-	-	TRBJ2-4	TGTGCCAGCAGCTTAGAAAATGGCAGAGTAGCCAAAAACATTCAGTACTTC	CASSLENGRVAKNIQYF